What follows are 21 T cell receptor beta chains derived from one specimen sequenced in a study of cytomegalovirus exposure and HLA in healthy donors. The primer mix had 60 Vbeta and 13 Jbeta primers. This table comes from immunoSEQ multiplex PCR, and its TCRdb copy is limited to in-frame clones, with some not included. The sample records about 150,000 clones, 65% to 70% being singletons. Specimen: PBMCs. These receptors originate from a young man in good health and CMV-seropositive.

CDR3 sequence: CASSSTSGGPYEQYF. CDR3 coding DNA: TGTGCCAGCAGCTCAACTAGCGGGGGCCCCTACGAGCAGTACTTC. The chain links TRBV7-9 to TRBJ2-7; 11 bases are shared with TRBD2. V was pared by 4 bases and J by 2 bases, with 4 bases of the junction left unmatched. Germline CDR1 and CDR2: SEHNR and FQNEAQ (reference sequence). The length of the CDR3 is 15 residues.

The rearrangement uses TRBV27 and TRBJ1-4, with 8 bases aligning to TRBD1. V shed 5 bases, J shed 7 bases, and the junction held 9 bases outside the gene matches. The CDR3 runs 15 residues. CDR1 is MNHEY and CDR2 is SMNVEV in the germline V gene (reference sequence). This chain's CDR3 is CASSKGGTGGEKLFF. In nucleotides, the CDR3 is TGTGCCAGCAGTAAGGGGGGGACAGGAGGTGAAAAACTGTTTTTT.

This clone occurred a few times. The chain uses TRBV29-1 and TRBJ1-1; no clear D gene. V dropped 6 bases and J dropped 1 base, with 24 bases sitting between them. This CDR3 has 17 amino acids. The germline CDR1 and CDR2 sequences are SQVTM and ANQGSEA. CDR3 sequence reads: CSVPPSPLAQANTEAFF. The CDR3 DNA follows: TGCAGCGTGCCCCCTTCCCCGCTAGCGCAAGCGAACACTGAAGCTTTCTTT. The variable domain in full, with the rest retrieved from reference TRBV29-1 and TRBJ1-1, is SAVISQKPSRDICQRGTSLTIQCQVDSQVTMMFWYRQQPGQSLTLIATANQGSEATYESGFVIDKFPISRPNLTFSTLTVSNMSPEDSSIYLCSVPPSPLAQANTEAFFGQGTRLTVV.

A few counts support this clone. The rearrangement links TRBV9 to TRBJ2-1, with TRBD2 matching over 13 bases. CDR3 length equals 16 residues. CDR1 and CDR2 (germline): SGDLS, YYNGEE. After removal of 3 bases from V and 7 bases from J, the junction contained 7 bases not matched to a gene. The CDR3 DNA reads TGTGCCAGCAGCGCCACTAGCGGGAGGGAGAATAATGAGCAGTTCTTC. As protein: CASSATSGRENNEQFF.

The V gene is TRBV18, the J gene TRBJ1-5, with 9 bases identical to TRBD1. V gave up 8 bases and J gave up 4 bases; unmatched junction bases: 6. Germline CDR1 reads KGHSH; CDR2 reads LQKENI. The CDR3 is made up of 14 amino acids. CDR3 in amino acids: CASTGQGRNQPQHF. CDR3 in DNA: TGTGCCAGCACTGGACAGGGGAGGAATCAGCCCCAGCATTTT.

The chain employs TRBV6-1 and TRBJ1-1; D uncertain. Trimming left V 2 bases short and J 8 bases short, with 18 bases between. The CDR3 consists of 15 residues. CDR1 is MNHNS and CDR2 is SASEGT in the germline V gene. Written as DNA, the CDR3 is TGTGCCAGCAGTGAAATATGGTCGGGAGGTAAGGAAGCTTTCTTT. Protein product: CASSEIWSGGKEAFF.

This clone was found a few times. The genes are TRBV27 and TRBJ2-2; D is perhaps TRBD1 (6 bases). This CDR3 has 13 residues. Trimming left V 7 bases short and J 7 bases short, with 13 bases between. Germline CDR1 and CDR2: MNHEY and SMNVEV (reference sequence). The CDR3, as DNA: TGTGCCAGCAAGGCAGGGGTTGGCGGGGAGCTGTTTTTT. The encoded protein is CASKAGVGGELFF.

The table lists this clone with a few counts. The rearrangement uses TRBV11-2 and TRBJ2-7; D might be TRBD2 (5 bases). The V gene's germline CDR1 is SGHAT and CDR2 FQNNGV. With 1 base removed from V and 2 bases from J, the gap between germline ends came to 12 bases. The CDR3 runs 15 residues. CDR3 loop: CASSLGAGPTYEQYF. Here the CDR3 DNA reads TGTGCCAGCAGCTTAGGGGCGGGTCCCACCTACGAGCAGTACTTC.

The CDR3 sequence: CASSLSGGDEQFF. CDR3 in DNA: TGTGCCAGCAGTTTATCTGGGGGCGATGAGCAGTTCTTC. The chain has TRBV27 and TRBJ2-1; D is possibly TRBD1 (6 bases). The V gene lost 0 bases and the J gene lost 8 bases, with 8 bases spanning the gap. Germline values: CDR1 MNHEY, CDR2 SMNVEV (reference sequence). CDR3 length: 13 residues.

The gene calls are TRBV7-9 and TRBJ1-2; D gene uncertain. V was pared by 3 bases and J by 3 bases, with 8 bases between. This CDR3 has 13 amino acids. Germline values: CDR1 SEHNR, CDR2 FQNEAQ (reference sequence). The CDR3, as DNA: TGTGCCAGCAGCTTCTCCCGGGACTATGGCTACACCTTC. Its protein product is CASSFSRDYGYTF. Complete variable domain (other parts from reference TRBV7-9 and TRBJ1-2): DTGVSQNPRHKITKRGQNVTFRCDPISEHNRLYWYRQTLGQGPEFLTYFQNEAQLEKSRLLSDRFSAERPKGSFSTLEIQRTEQGDSAMYLCASSFSRDYGYTFGSGTRLTVV.

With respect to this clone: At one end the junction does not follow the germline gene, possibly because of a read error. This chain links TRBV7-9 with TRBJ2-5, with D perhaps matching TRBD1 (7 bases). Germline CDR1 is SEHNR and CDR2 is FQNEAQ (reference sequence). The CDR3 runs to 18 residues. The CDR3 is CSSSFLQGGTTTQETQYF. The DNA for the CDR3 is TGTTCCAGCAGCTTTCTTCAGGGGGGAACTACCACTCAAGAGACCCAGTACTTC.

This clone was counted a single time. The CDR3 DNA is TGCGCCAGCAGCTCGACAGGGGCCGAGACCCAGTACTTC. Its translation: CASSSTGAETQYF. V gene TRBV5-1 combines with J gene TRBJ2-5; TRBD1 matches at 8 bases. Germline CDR1 reads SGHRS; CDR2 reads YFSETQ. V shed 3 bases and J 5 bases; nucleotides not matched to a gene: 3. The CDR3 is 13 residues long.

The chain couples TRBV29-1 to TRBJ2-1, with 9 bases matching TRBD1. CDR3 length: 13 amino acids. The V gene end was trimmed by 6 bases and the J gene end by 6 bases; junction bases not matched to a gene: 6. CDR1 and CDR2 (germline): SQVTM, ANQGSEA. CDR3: CSVPPGQGNEQFF. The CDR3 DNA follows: TGCAGCGTCCCGCCGGGACAGGGCAATGAGCAGTTCTTC.

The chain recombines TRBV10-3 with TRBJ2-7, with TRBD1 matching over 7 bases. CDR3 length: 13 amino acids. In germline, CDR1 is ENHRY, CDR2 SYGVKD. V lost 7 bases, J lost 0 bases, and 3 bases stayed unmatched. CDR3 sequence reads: CAINRGISYEQYF. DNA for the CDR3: TGTGCCATCAACAGGGGCATCTCCTACGAGCAGTACTTC.

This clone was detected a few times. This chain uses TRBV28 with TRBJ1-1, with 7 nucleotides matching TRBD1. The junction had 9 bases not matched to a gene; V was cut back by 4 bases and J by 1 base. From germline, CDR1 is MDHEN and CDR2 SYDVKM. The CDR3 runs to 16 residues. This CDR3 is CASSYDYRGGNTEAFF. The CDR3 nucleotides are TGTGCCAGCAGTTATGATTACAGGGGAGGGAACACTGAAGCTTTCTTT.

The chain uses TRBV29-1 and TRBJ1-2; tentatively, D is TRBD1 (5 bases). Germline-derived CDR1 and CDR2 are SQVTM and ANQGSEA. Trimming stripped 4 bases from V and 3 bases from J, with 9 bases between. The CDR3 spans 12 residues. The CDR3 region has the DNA TGCAGCGTTGGCCAGGGCTACTATGGCTACACCTTC. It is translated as CSVGQGYYGYTF.

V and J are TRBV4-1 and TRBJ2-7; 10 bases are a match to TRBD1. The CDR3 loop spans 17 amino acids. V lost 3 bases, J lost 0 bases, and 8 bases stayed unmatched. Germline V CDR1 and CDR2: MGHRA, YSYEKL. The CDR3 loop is CASSHLPGQGSSYEQYF. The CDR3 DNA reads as TGCGCCAGCAGCCACTTGCCGGGACAGGGGAGCTCCTACGAGCAGTACTTC.

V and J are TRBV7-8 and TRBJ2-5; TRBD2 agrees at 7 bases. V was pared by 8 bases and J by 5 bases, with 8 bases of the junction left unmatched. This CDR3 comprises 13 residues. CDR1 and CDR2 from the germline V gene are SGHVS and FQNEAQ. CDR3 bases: TGTGCCAGCCGACTAGACGGGGGGGAGACCCAGTACTTC. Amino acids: CASRLDGGETQYF.

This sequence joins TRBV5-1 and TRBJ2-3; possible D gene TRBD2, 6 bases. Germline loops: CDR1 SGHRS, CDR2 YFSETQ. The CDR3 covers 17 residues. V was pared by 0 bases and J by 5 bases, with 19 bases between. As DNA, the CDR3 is TGCGCCAGCAGCTTGGGACTAGAGGGAGGAGTTCGAGATACGCAGTATTTT. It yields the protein CASSLGLEGGVRDTQYF. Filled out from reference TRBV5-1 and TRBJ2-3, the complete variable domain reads KAGVTQTPRYLIKTRGQQVTLSCSPISGHRSVSWYQQTPGQGLQFLFEYFSETQRNKGNFPGRFSGRQFSNSRSEMNVSTLELGDSALYLCASSLGLEGGVRDTQYFGPGTRLTVL.

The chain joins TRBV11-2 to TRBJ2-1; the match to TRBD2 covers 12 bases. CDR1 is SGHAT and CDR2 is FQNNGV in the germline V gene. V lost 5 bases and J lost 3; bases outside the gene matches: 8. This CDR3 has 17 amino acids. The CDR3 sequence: CASSNRLAGDGYNEQFF. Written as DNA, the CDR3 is TGTGCCAGCAGCAATAGACTAGCGGGAGATGGCTACAATGAGCAGTTCTTC. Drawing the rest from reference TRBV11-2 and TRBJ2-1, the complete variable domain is EAGVAQSPRYKIIEKRQSVAFWCNPISGHATLYWYQQILGQGPKLLIQFQNNGVVDDSQLPKDRFSAERLKGVDSTLKIQPAKLEDSAVYLCASSNRLAGDGYNEQFFGPGTRLTVL.

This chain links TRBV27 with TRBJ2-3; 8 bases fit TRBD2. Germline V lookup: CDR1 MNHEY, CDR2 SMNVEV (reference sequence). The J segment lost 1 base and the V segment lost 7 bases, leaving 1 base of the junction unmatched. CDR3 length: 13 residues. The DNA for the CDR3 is TGTGCCAGCAAGCGGGGGCGCACAGATACGCAGTATTTT. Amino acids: CASKRGRTDTQYF.